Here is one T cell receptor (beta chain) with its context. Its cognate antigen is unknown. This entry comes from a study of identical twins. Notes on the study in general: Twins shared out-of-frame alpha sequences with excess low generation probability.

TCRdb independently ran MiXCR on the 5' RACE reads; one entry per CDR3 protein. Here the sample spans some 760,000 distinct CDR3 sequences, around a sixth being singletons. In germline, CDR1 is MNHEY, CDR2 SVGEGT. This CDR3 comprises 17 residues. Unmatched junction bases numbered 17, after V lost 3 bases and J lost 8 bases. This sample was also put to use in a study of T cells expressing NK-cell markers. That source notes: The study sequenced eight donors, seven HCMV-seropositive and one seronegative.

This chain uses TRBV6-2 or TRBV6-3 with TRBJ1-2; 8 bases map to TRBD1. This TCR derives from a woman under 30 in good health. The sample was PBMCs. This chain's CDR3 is CASSYVVYPGQGQGYTF. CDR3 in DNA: TGTGCCAGCAGTTATGTGGTCTATCCTGGACAGGGCCAGGGCTACACCTTC.